What follows are 13 T cell receptor beta chains derived from one specimen sequenced in a study of technical replicates of blood from four donors. Repertoires were generated with immunoSEQ multiplex PCR, while TCRdb's copy carries only in-frame clones and drops some. Of 70,000 to 95,000 clones listed, approximately 97% are singletons. The sequenced material came from T cells isolated from PBMCs. The source is a human donor in good health.

The rearrangement joins TRBV7-2 to TRBJ2-7, with 7 bases matching TRBD1. The V segment lost 3 bases and the J segment 0 bases; nucleotides outside the gene matches: 5. The CDR3 covers 15 residues. CDR1 and CDR2 from the germline V gene are SGHTA and FQGNSA. CDR3 in DNA: TGTGCCAGCAGCTTTTCGGGACAGAGCTCCTACGAGCAGTACTTC. Translated: CASSFSGQSSYEQYF.

The genes are TRBV7-3 and TRBJ2-5; unclear D gene. CDR1 and CDR2 (germline): SGHTA, FQGTGA. The CDR3 is made up of 14 amino acids. V lost 5 bases and J lost 5, with 15 bases in between. The CDR3 sequence is CASSPKMIGETQYF. DNA for the CDR3: TGTGCCAGCAGCCCAAAGATGATCGGGGAGACCCAGTACTTC.

CDR3 protein: CASSVGQKSANYGYTF. Here the CDR3 DNA reads TGTGCCAGCAGCGTTGGACAGAAATCAGCTAACTATGGCTACACCTTC. The J gene is TRBJ1-2, the V gene TRBV9; a possible D gene is TRBD1 (6 bases). Trimming cost V 2 bases and J 0 bases, with 14 bases left between them. The CDR3 has 16 amino acids. CDR1 SGDLS and CDR2 YYNGEE come from the germline V gene.

This CDR3 reads CATSRDLLVLETQYF. For the CDR3, the DNA is TGTGCCACCAGCAGAGATCTACTAGTGCTAGAGACCCAGTACTTC. The chain links TRBV15 to TRBJ2-5, with a tentative D call TRBD2 (5 bases). With 0 bases removed from V and 4 bases from J, the gap between germline ends came to 12 bases. CDR3 length equals 15 residues. Germline V lookup: CDR1 LNHNV, CDR2 YYDKDF (reference sequence).

This chain joins TRBV5-1 and TRBJ2-1, with TRBD2 identical over 12 bases. The J segment lost 4 bases and the V segment lost 4 bases, leaving 6 bases of the junction unmatched. The CDR3 totals 16 residues. Germline assignment: CDR1 SGHRS and CDR2 YFSETQ. The CDR3 DNA reads TGCGCCAGCAGCCCTGGGACTAGCGGGCCTTACAATGAGCAGTTCTTC. Its translation: CASSPGTSGPYNEQFF. The whole variable domain, remainder taken from reference TRBV5-1 and TRBJ2-1, is KAGVTQTPRYLIKTRGQQVTLSCSPISGHRSVSWYQQTPGQGLQFLFEYFSETQRNKGNFPGRFSGRQFSNSRSEMNVSTLELGDSALYLCASSPGTSGPYNEQFFGPGTRLTVL.

The V and J genes are TRBV6-5 and TRBJ2-7; 9 bases fit TRBD1. Unmatched junction bases numbered 1, after V lost 2 bases and J lost 2 bases. This CDR3 has 14 residues. Germline V gene lookup returns CDR1 MNHEY and CDR2 SVGAGI. The CDR3 here is CASSYGQGPYEQYF. The CDR3 DNA sequence: TGTGCCAGCAGTTACGGACAGGGGCCCTACGAGCAGTACTTC.

The genes are TRBV27 and TRBJ2-7; 7 positions agree with TRBD1. CDR1 and CDR2 (germline): MNHEY, SMNVEV (reference sequence). The V segment lost 6 bases and the J segment 0 bases; nucleotides outside the gene matches: 5. This CDR3 is 14 amino acids long. The CDR3 DNA sequence: TGTGCCAGCAGCCCCGGGACAGCCTCCTACGAGCAGTACTTC. This sequence encodes CASSPGTASYEQYF.

This rearrangement joins TRBV6-5 to TRBJ2-7; 8 bases fit TRBD2. The trim removed 2 bases at V and 3 bases at J, leaving 3 bases unmatched. Germline V gene data show CDR1 as MNHEY and CDR2 as SVGAGI. The CDR3 is made up of 14 amino acids. CDR3 nucleotides: TGTGCCAGCAGTTACGAGGGACTAGTCTACGAGCAGTACTTC. Translation gives CASSYEGLVYEQYF.

The rearrangement links TRBV7-8 to TRBJ1-2; no clear D. This CDR3 has 14 amino acids. Trimming removed 1 base from V and 2 bases from J, with 8 bases in between. In germline, CDR1 is SGHVS, CDR2 FQNEAQ. This chain's CDR3 is CASSLGLLNYGYTF. The CDR3 bases are TGTGCCAGCAGCTTAGGTCTTCTCAACTATGGCTACACCTTC.

The V call is TRBV10-2, the J call TRBJ1-1; TRBD1 matches 8 bases. Germline values: CDR1 WSHSY, CDR2 SAAADI. This CDR3 spans 14 amino acids. Trimming cost V 6 bases and J 3 bases; bases outside gene matches: 6. The CDR3 DNA reads as TGCGCCAGCAGGCCCGGGACAGGATACACTGAAGCTTTCTTT. Residues: CASRPGTGYTEAFF.

The chain combines TRBV5-1 with TRBJ2-7; 8 nucleotides agree with TRBD2. The germline V gene has CDR1 SGHRS and CDR2 YFSETQ. The CDR3 is 16 residues long. Losses at the gene ends were 4 bases for V and 2 bases for J; bases not matched to a gene: 11. The CDR3 sequence is CASSVNLAGLAYEQYF. The CDR3 DNA sequence: TGCGCCAGCAGCGTGAATCTAGCGGGCCTTGCCTACGAGCAGTACTTC.

J is TRBJ2-2 and V is TRBV6-5; D remains ambiguous. Per germline, CDR1 MNHEY and CDR2 SVGAGI. V was clipped by 7 bases and J by 0 bases, with 12 bases between them. The CDR3 consists of 15 residues. For the CDR3, the DNA is TGTGCCAGCAATTTACTGCAGGCGAACACCGGGGAGCTGTTTTTT. Residues: CASNLLQANTGELFF.

This clone was recorded only once. The rearrangement joins TRBV6-5 to TRBJ2-7; a weak D match, TRBD2 (5 bases). The CDR3 totals 14 residues. Germline values: CDR1 MNHEY, CDR2 SVGAGI. V was cut by 6 bases and J by 0 bases, with 12 bases left in between. CDR3 amino acids: CASRTSGDSYEQYF. DNA of the CDR3: TGTGCCAGCAGAACGAGCGGTGACTCCTACGAGCAGTACTTC.